A selection of T cell receptor beta chains follows, all from one sample in a study of blood T cell repertoires in COVID-19. Assay: immunoSEQ multiplex PCR; the TCRdb copy retains only in-frame clones and omits some. The table records some 270,000 clones, 86% of them present only once. The sequenced sample was peripheral blood. The receptors stem from a woman aged 60-70 years who had recovered from COVID-19. The CDR3 runs from the conserved cysteine through the conserved F or W. A D gene is named only where the DNA matches it firmly. Clone size appears in some rows only: once, few, many, or a class for an expanded clone.

clone size: few
D gene: -
CDR3 length: 12
J gene: TRBJ2-7
V gene: TRBV27
CDR3 DNA: TGTGCCAGCAGTTTACCCCGGGGCGAGCAGTACTTC
CDR3 protein: CASSLPRGEQYF

clone size: -
D gene: -
CDR3 length: 14
J gene: TRBJ1-2
V gene: TRBV5-1
CDR3 DNA: TGCGCCAGCAGCTTGTGGGCACAGGGCTATGGCTACACCTTC
CDR3 protein: CASSLWAQGYGYTF

clone size: -
D gene: -
CDR3 length: 13
J gene: TRBJ1-5
V gene: TRBV28
CDR3 DNA: TGTGCCGTCATGGGCCTCGTCCGCCAGCCCCAGCATTTT
CDR3 protein: CAVMGLVRQPQHF

clone size: once
D gene: TRBD2
CDR3 length: 17
J gene: TRBJ2-5
V gene: TRBV4-2
CDR3 DNA: TGTGCCAGCAGCTCTCGGAGGGGACTGGCGGGGGAAGAGACCCAGTACTTC
CDR3 protein: CASSSRRGLAGEETQYF

clone size: -
D gene: -
CDR3 length: 14
J gene: TRBJ2-1
V gene: TRBV14
CDR3 DNA: TGTGCCAGCAGCCAGTCGTCTTCTTACAATGAGCAGTTCTTC
CDR3 protein: CASSQSSSYNEQFF

clone size: -
D gene: -
CDR3 length: 15
J gene: TRBJ1-3
V gene: TRBV18
CDR3 DNA: TGTGCCAGCTCACCACTACAGGGTACTGGAAACACCATATATTTT
CDR3 protein: CASSPLQGTGNTIYF

clone size: -
D gene: TRBD1
CDR3 length: 12
J gene: TRBJ2-5
V gene: TRBV2
CDR3 DNA: TGTGCCAGCGACAGGGGTTTGGAGACCCAGTACTTC
CDR3 protein: CASDRGLETQYF

clone size: -
D gene: -
CDR3 length: 13
J gene: TRBJ1-4
V gene: TRBV24-1
CDR3 DNA: TGTGCCACCGCGGGCACCACAACCGAAAAACTGTTTTTT
CDR3 protein: CATAGTTTEKLFF

clone size: -
D gene: TRBD1
CDR3 length: 15
J gene: TRBJ1-5
V gene: TRBV6-6
CDR3 DNA: TGTGCCAGCAGAGCCGGGACAGGGGGCAATCAGCCCCAGCATTTT
CDR3 protein: CASRAGTGGNQPQHF

clone size: once
D gene: TRBD1
CDR3 length: 14
J gene: TRBJ2-2
V gene: TRBV2
CDR3 DNA: TGTGCCAGCAGTGAGGACAGGTTCCCCGGGGAGCTGTTTTTT
CDR3 protein: CASSEDRFPGELFF

clone size: -
D gene: -
CDR3 length: 14
J gene: TRBJ1-4
V gene: TRBV5-1
CDR3 DNA: TGCGCCAGCAGCTTGGGTAGTACTTATGAAAAACTGTTTTTT
CDR3 protein: CASSLGSTYEKLFF

clone size: few
D gene: -
CDR3 length: 15
J gene: TRBJ2-1
V gene: TRBV7-9
CDR3 DNA: TGTGCCAGCAGCCCCGTAGGAGGGACCGGCCATGAGCAGTTCTTC
CDR3 protein: CASSPVGGTGHEQFF

clone size: -
D gene: -
CDR3 length: 14
J gene: TRBJ2-3
V gene: TRBV28
CDR3 DNA: TGTGCCAGCGTCCCAAACGCGAGCACAGATACGCAGTATTTT
CDR3 protein: CASVPNASTDTQYF

clone size: few
D gene: -
CDR3 length: 14
J gene: TRBJ2-7
V gene: TRBV7-3
CDR3 DNA: TGTGCCAGCAGCTTAGGCCTGATCCCCTACGAGCAGTACTTC
CDR3 protein: CASSLGLIPYEQYF

clone size: -
D gene: TRBD2
CDR3 length: 16
J gene: TRBJ2-1
V gene: TRBV25-1
CDR3 DNA: TGTGCCAGCAGTGACCTTAGCGGGGGGGCCTACAATGAGCAGTTCTTC
CDR3 protein: CASSDLSGGAYNEQFF

clone size: once
D gene: TRBD1
CDR3 length: 14
J gene: TRBJ1-2
V gene: TRBV15
CDR3 DNA: TGTGCCACCAGCAGGACAACAGGGGGCCATGGCTACACCTTC
CDR3 protein: CATSRTTGGHGYTF

clone size: -
D gene: TRBD1
CDR3 length: 15
J gene: TRBJ2-3
V gene: TRBV20-1
CDR3 DNA: TGCAGTGCTAGTGAAGCTGAGGGGGCCGCAGATACGCAGTATTTT
CDR3 protein: CSASEAEGAADTQYF

clone size: -
D gene: -
CDR3 length: 15
J gene: TRBJ2-2
V gene: TRBV29-1
CDR3 DNA: TGCAGCGTTGAAGACTCGGCGGGGAACACCGGGGAGCTGTTTTTT
CDR3 protein: CSVEDSAGNTGELFF

clone size: -
D gene: TRBD1
CDR3 length: 15
J gene: TRBJ1-1
V gene: TRBV5-1
CDR3 DNA: TGCGCCAGCAAAGGGACAGGTGATTTGAACACTGAAGCTTTCTTT
CDR3 protein: CASKGTGDLNTEAFF

clone size: -
D gene: TRBD2
CDR3 length: 20
J gene: TRBJ2-3
V gene: TRBV12-5
CDR3 DNA: TGTGCTAGTGGTTTGATGCCGGGACTAGCGGGGGCCCCCCGGACGTATACGCAGTATTTT
CDR3 protein: CASGLMPGLAGAPRTYTQYF

clone size: -
D gene: TRBD1
CDR3 length: 14
J gene: TRBJ1-1
V gene: TRBV11-2
CDR3 DNA: TGTGCCAGCAGCTGGGACAGAGCACCGTCTGAAGCTTTCTTT
CDR3 protein: CASSWDRAPSEAFF

clone size: -
D gene: -
CDR3 length: 14
J gene: TRBJ2-2
V gene: TRBV7-2
CDR3 DNA: TGTGCCAGCAGCTACGGACAGAACACCGGGGAGCTGTTTTTT
CDR3 protein: CASSYGQNTGELFF

clone size: -
D gene: -
CDR3 length: 15
J gene: TRBJ1-6
V gene: TRBV6-5
CDR3 DNA: TGTGCCAGCAGTTACTCTGGTAGGCAGGGATCACCCCTCCACTTT
CDR3 protein: CASSYSGRQGSPLHF

clone size: few
D gene: -
CDR3 length: 14
J gene: TRBJ1-3
V gene: TRBV27
CDR3 DNA: TGTGCCAGCAGTTCACACCGCTCTGGAAACACCATATATTTT
CDR3 protein: CASSSHRSGNTIYF

clone size: -
D gene: TRBD1
CDR3 length: 19
J gene: TRBJ1-5
V gene: TRBV6-1
CDR3 DNA: TGTGCCAGCAGTGAATTGTTCGGGGATAGGACAGGCAGCAATCAGCCCCAGCATTTT
CDR3 protein: CASSELFGDRTGSNQPQHF

clone size: -
D gene: -
CDR3 length: 13
J gene: TRBJ2-1
V gene: TRBV19
CDR3 DNA: TGTGCCAGTAGTAGCACGGGACTCCATGAGCAGTTCTTC
CDR3 protein: CASSSTGLHEQFF

clone size: -
D gene: -
CDR3 length: 15
J gene: TRBJ1-2
V gene: TRBV28
CDR3 DNA: TGTGCCAGCAGTTTTTCAGGAGGGTTTAACTATGGCTACACCTTC
CDR3 protein: CASSFSGGFNYGYTF

clone size: -
D gene: -
CDR3 length: 14
J gene: TRBJ1-2
V gene: TRBV10-3
CDR3 DNA: TGTGCCATCAGTGAGTCAGCCGGTTATTTTGGCTACACCTTC
CDR3 protein: CAISESAGYFGYTF

clone size: -
D gene: -
CDR3 length: 14
J gene: TRBJ1-2
V gene: TRBV5-1
CDR3 DNA: TGCGCCAGCAGCTTGGTTCAGATGAACTATGGCTACACCTTC
CDR3 protein: CASSLVQMNYGYTF

clone size: -
D gene: TRBD1
CDR3 length: 15
J gene: TRBJ2-5
V gene: TRBV5-4
CDR3 DNA: TGTGCCAGCAGCTCCCTGACAGGGGGGGAAGAGACCCAGTACTTC
CDR3 protein: CASSSLTGGEETQYF

clone size: -
D gene: TRBD1
CDR3 length: 14
J gene: TRBJ2-1
V gene: TRBV7-3
CDR3 DNA: TGTGCCAGCTCCCCAGGACAGGGGTACAATGAGCAGTTCTTC
CDR3 protein: CASSPGQGYNEQFF

clone size: -
D gene: TRBD1
CDR3 length: 16
J gene: TRBJ1-5
V gene: TRBV19
CDR3 DNA: TGTGCCAGTAGTACCCGACAGGGATCGAGGAATCAGCCCCAGCATTTT
CDR3 protein: CASSTRQGSRNQPQHF

clone size: -
D gene: TRBD2
CDR3 length: 16
J gene: TRBJ2-3
V gene: TRBV14
CDR3 DNA: TGTGCCAGCAGCCAACGGCGGGGGACTAGCACAGATACGCAGTATTTT
CDR3 protein: CASSQRRGTSTDTQYF

clone size: few
D gene: -
CDR3 length: 12
J gene: TRBJ1-2
V gene: TRBV19
CDR3 DNA: TGTGCTACGTACGGCGGACTTGTCGGCTACACCTTC
CDR3 protein: CATYGGLVGYTF

clone size: -
D gene: TRBD2
CDR3 length: 17
J gene: TRBJ2-1
V gene: TRBV19
CDR3 DNA: TGTGCCAGTAGTAGGAGGGCTAGCGGGGGCCTTCGGGATGAGCAGTTCTTC
CDR3 protein: CASSRRASGGLRDEQFF

clone size: -
D gene: -
CDR3 length: 14
J gene: TRBJ1-1
V gene: TRBV6-6
CDR3 DNA: TGTGCCAGCAGTACTAGGACTACGAACACTGAAGCTTTCTTT
CDR3 protein: CASSTRTTNTEAFF

clone size: -
D gene: -
CDR3 length: 14
J gene: TRBJ2-7
V gene: TRBV6-5
CDR3 DNA: TGTGCCAGCACCTTGGGGGGAAGAGGAAGCGAGCAGTACTTC
CDR3 protein: CASTLGGRGSEQYF

clone size: -
D gene: -
CDR3 length: 15
J gene: TRBJ2-3
V gene: TRBV5-1
CDR3 DNA: TGCGCCAGCACCCCAGCCGGGACACGCACAGATACGCAGTATTTT
CDR3 protein: CASTPAGTRTDTQYF

clone size: few
D gene: TRBD1
CDR3 length: 12
J gene: TRBJ2-3
V gene: TRBV2
CDR3 DNA: TGTGCCAGCAGGCCATGGACAGGGACGCAGTATTTT
CDR3 protein: CASRPWTGTQYF

clone size: once
D gene: TRBD1
CDR3 length: 13
J gene: TRBJ1-2
V gene: TRBV5-1
CDR3 DNA: TGCGCCAGCAGCTTTCCGGGACAGGGAGAAAGCACCTTC
CDR3 protein: CASSFPGQGESTF

clone size: -
D gene: -
CDR3 length: 14
J gene: TRBJ1-2
V gene: TRBV5-1
CDR3 DNA: TGCGCCAGCAGCTTGACTGTTATTTTCGATGGCTACACCTTC
CDR3 protein: CASSLTVIFDGYTF

clone size: few
D gene: TRBD1
CDR3 length: 14
J gene: TRBJ1-1
V gene: TRBV10-3
CDR3 DNA: TGTGCCATCAGTGAGGGACAGGGTTCCACTGAAGCTTTCTTT
CDR3 protein: CAISEGQGSTEAFF

clone size: -
D gene: TRBD2
CDR3 length: 15
J gene: TRBJ2-7
V gene: TRBV3-1/TRBV3-2
CDR3 DNA: TGTGCCAGCAGCCCGAGCGGGGGGAACTCCTACGAGCAGTACTTC
CDR3 protein: CASSPSGGNSYEQYF

clone size: -
D gene: -
CDR3 length: 15
J gene: TRBJ1-1
V gene: TRBV6-2/TRBV6-3
CDR3 DNA: TGTGCCAGCAGCCCATCCAGCCCGGGGAACACTGAAGCTTTCTTT
CDR3 protein: CASSPSSPGNTEAFF

clone size: many
D gene: -
CDR3 length: 15
J gene: TRBJ1-2
V gene: TRBV4-1
CDR3 DNA: TGCGCCAGCAGCCAAGAGGGACACTACAACTATGGCTACACCTTC
CDR3 protein: CASSQEGHYNYGYTF

clone size: -
D gene: TRBD1
CDR3 length: 13
J gene: TRBJ2-5
V gene: TRBV20-1
CDR3 DNA: TGCAGTGCTAGTGGGACAGGCCAAGAGACCCAGTACTTC
CDR3 protein: CSASGTGQETQYF

clone size: -
D gene: -
CDR3 length: 12
J gene: TRBJ2-5
V gene: TRBV2
CDR3 DNA: TGTGCCAGCAAGGTGGGGGCCGAGACCCAGTACTTC
CDR3 protein: CASKVGAETQYF

clone size: -
D gene: -
CDR3 length: 14
J gene: TRBJ2-2
V gene: TRBV9
CDR3 DNA: TGTGCCAGCAGCGTAGTCAGTAACACCGGGGAGCTGTTTTTT
CDR3 protein: CASSVVSNTGELFF

clone size: -
D gene: TRBD2
CDR3 length: 17
J gene: TRBJ2-1
V gene: TRBV11-2
CDR3 DNA: TGTGCCAGCAGCTTAGATAGCGGGGGTGTCTCCTACAATGAGCAGTTCTTC
CDR3 protein: CASSLDSGGVSYNEQFF

clone size: -
D gene: -
CDR3 length: 15
J gene: TRBJ2-3
V gene: TRBV4-3
CDR3 DNA: TGCGCCAGCATTCTACAGGACAGCTCCACAGATACGCAGTATTTT
CDR3 protein: CASILQDSSTDTQYF

clone size: -
D gene: -
CDR3 length: 14
J gene: TRBJ2-5
V gene: TRBV11-1
CDR3 DNA: TGTGCCAGCAGCTTAGCGCGACAACAAGAGACCCAGTACTTC
CDR3 protein: CASSLARQQETQYF

clone size: -
D gene: TRBD1
CDR3 length: 14
J gene: TRBJ1-1
V gene: TRBV5-1
CDR3 DNA: TGCGCCAGCAGCGAGATACAGGGGGTTGCTGAAGCTTTCTTT
CDR3 protein: CASSEIQGVAEAFF

clone size: -
D gene: -
CDR3 length: 15
J gene: TRBJ1-6
V gene: TRBV2
CDR3 DNA: TGTGCCAGCAGGGAAGGGACTGTGTATAATTCACCCCTCCACTTT
CDR3 protein: CASREGTVYNSPLHF

clone size: -
D gene: TRBD1
CDR3 length: 15
J gene: TRBJ2-2
V gene: TRBV5-1
CDR3 DNA: TGCGCCAGCAGCTTGAGGACAGGGGTAGGCGGGGAGCTGTTTTTT
CDR3 protein: CASSLRTGVGGELFF